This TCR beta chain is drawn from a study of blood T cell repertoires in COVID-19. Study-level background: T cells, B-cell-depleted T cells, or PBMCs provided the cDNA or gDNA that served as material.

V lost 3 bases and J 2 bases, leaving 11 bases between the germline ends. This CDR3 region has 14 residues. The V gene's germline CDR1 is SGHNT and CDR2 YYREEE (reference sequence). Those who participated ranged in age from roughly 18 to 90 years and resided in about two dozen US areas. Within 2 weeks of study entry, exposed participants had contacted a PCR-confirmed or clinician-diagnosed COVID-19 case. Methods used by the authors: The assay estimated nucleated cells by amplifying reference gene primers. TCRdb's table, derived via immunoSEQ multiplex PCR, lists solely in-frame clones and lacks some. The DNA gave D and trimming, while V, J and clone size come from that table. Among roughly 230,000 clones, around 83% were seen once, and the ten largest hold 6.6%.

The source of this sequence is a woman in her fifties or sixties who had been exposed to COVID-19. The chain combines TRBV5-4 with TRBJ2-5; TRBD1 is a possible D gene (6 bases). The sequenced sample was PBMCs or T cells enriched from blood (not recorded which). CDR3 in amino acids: CASSSDSVQETQYF. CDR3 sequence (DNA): TGTGCCAGCAGCTCGGACAGCGTACAAGAGACCCAGTACTTC.